The rows below give T cell receptor beta chains drawn from one sample of a study of cytomegalovirus exposure and HLA in healthy donors. Data came from immunoSEQ multiplex PCR; TCRdb stores just in-frame clones and leaves some out. The sample yields around 99,000 clones, under 85% seen once. The sequencing sample was made of PBMCs. Receptors were obtained from a man aged 50-59 years in good health and CMV-seropositive. The CDR3 runs from the conserved cysteine through the conserved F or W. Each record gives: CDR3 DNA, CDR3 protein, D gene, J gene, V gene, clone size. A D gene is named only where the DNA matches it firmly. Clone size is stated in some rows and not others, as once, few, many or a class when expanded.

TGCGCCAGCAGCTTGGTTGGGGCTCTTAATGAAAAACTGTTTTTT CASSLVGALNEKLFF . TRBJ1-4 TRBV5-1 .
TGTGCCATCAGCCCACAGGGGAACACTGAAGCTTTCTTT CAISPQGNTEAFF . TRBJ1-1 TRBV10-3 .
TGTGCCAGTGAGAAACTAGCGGGGGGGTATACGCAGTATTTT CASEKLAGGYTQYF TRBD2 TRBJ2-3 TRBV6-5 .
TGCGCCAGCAGCTTGAATGTCCCGGGACAGGGAGGGGCGGGAGCTTTCTTT CASSLNVPGQGGAGAFF TRBD1 TRBJ1-1 TRBV5-1 .
TGTGCCAGCAGCTCGCCAGGGGGCTTTTCACCCCTCCACTTT CASSSPGGFSPLHF TRBD1 TRBJ1-6 TRBV7-2 .
TGTGCCAGCAGTGACCCTTCGACAAAACACTCCTACGAGCAGTACTTC CASSDPSTKHSYEQYF . TRBJ2-7 TRBV6-4 once
TGCGCCAGCAGCTTCCGGGTTGACGCAGATACGCAGTATTTT CASSFRVDADTQYF . TRBJ2-3 TRBV5-1 .
TGTGCCAGCAGCTGGGCCCGGAGCACAGATACGCAGTATTTT CASSWARSTDTQYF . TRBJ2-3 TRBV7-9 few
TGTGCCAGCAGCTTAGTGCCAGCCGAAGGCCGCAGGGACACTGAAGCTTTCTTT CASSLVPAEGRRDTEAFF . TRBJ1-1 TRBV7-6 .
TGTGCCTGGAGTGTAGAGCTGAACACCGGGGAGCTGTTTTTT CAWSVELNTGELFF . TRBJ2-2 TRBV30 once
TGTGCCAGCAGTGAAAACGGTTTCTATGGCTACACCTTC CASSENGFYGYTF . TRBJ1-2 TRBV2 .
TGTGCCAGCAGTTTAGGGGGGGCACAAGAGACCCAGTACTTC CASSLGGAQETQYF . TRBJ2-5 TRBV6-6 once
TGCGCCAGCAGCGAATCAACTAGCGGGGGCGATGAGCAGTTCTTC CASSESTSGGDEQFF TRBD2 TRBJ2-1 TRBV5-1 .
TGCGCCAGCAGCTTGGCGGCAGGGGTTATGAACACTGAAGCTTTCTTT CASSLAAGVMNTEAFF . TRBJ1-1 TRBV5-1 few
TGTGCCAGCAGCTTAGGCGGGGGACGCGAAGAGACCCAGTACTTC CASSLGGGREETQYF TRBD2 TRBJ2-5 TRBV7-3 .
TGTGCCAGCAGTGAAGCATTCGGGACAGGGGGAAATTCACCCCTCCACTTT CASSEAFGTGGNSPLHF TRBD1 TRBJ1-6 TRBV6-1 few
TGTGCCAGCAGCTCACAAACCCCAAGCTCCTACAATGAGCAGTTCTTC CASSSQTPSSYNEQFF . TRBJ2-1 TRBV5-5 .
TGTGCCAGCAGCCCTGGCCGGACTAGCGGGGCACCTGTGAGCTCCTACGAGCAGTACTTC CASSPGRTSGAPVSSYEQYF TRBD2 TRBJ2-7 TRBV28 .
TGTGCCAGCAGTGAAGCGCCTGGGACTAGCGGGGGGGGAGGGTACTTC CASSEAPGTSGGGGYF TRBD2 TRBJ2-5 TRBV2 .
TGTGCCAGCAGCTTGGCCGGACAGGGGAGAGTACAGCCCCAGCATTTT CASSLAGQGRVQPQHF TRBD1 TRBJ1-5 TRBV5-6 .